This T cell receptor (beta chain) was identified during a study of control samples from healthy donors and cancer patients (dated by TCRdb to the early 2020s). Receptor libraries were prepared by the immunoSEQ multiplex PCR assay. TCRdb took over this immuneACCESS table, retaining in-frame rearrangements with V and J assigned. Such tables are incomplete; in checked studies, under half of the missing clones stem from an unresolved V gene, and the remainder is unexplained. This sample comprises hundreds of thousands of clones, roughly 90% of them detected only once. Jointly, the top ten make up around 6.8% of the sample. This clone was detected only once. Which antigen it targets is not known. Qualities for individual bases were not recorded, and no much larger clone is one base off. From cysteine to phenylalanine, the CDR3 is 14 amino acids long. The read is trimmed to its CDR3 DNA, 42 bases read in frame from base 1. The germline V gene gives CDR1 as MDHEN and CDR2 as SYDVKM. Between the V and J ends, shortened by 6 bases and 4 bases respectively, the junction contains 13 bases.

The sequence derives from a man in his forties with head and neck cancer. What was sequenced was PBMCs. This chain is built from TRBV28 and TRBJ1-3; matching of 6 bases hints at TRBD1 as the D gene. The CDR3 in this case is CASRLPGQGNTIYF. Here is the DNA: TGTGCCAGCAGACTGCCGGGACAAGGAAACACCATATATTTT.